These T cell receptor beta chains were read from a single sample in a study of T cell responses to AZD1222 COVID-19 vaccine. TCRdb's table, derived via immunoSEQ multiplex PCR, lists solely in-frame clones and lacks some. Among around 130,000 clones listed, 89% were seen once. This material consisted of peripheral blood, taken on day 0 of AZD1222 vaccination. Receptor source: an adult in good health. Both conserved end residues are part of each CDR3. The order of the fields is D gene, clone size, V gene, J gene, CDR3 DNA, CDR3 protein. The D gene is left open where the match is weak. Some rows have no size entry. The others give once, few or many, or a class for an expanded clone.

D: TRBD2; size: -; V: TRBV18; J: TRBJ2-2; DNA: TGTGCCAGCGCGGGGGGAGCAACCGGGGAGCTGTTTTTT; CDR3: CASAGGATGELFF
D: -; size: once; V: TRBV2; J: TRBJ2-1; DNA: TGTGCCAGCAGTGAAGGCGTTAGCGGAAGTACACATGAGCAGTTCTTC; CDR3: CASSEGVSGSTHEQFF
D: TRBD1; size: -; V: TRBV19; J: TRBJ1-5; DNA: TGTGCCAGTAGTATAGAAGGACAGGGACACCAGCCCCAGCATTTT; CDR3: CASSIEGQGHQPQHF
D: TRBD1; size: -; V: TRBV18; J: TRBJ1-2; DNA: TGTGCCAGCTCACCTGCGGGACAGGTTAACTATGGCTACACCTTC; CDR3: CASSPAGQVNYGYTF
D: -; size: few; V: TRBV29-1; J: TRBJ1-1; DNA: TGCAGCGCCACTCCCGGGGATATGAACACTGAAGCTTTCTTT; CDR3: CSATPGDMNTEAFF
D: TRBD1; size: -; V: TRBV7-3; J: TRBJ2-7; DNA: TGTGCCAGCAGCTTAACCGCCGGGACAGGGAGCTACGAGCAGTACTTC; CDR3: CASSLTAGTGSYEQYF
D: TRBD1; size: -; V: TRBV5-5; J: TRBJ1-1; DNA: TGTGCCAGCAGCTTGAGTGGGACAGTGAACACTGAAGCTTTCTTT; CDR3: CASSLSGTVNTEAFF
D: -; size: -; V: TRBV28; J: TRBJ1-5; DNA: TGTGCCAGCAGCCGCGGGAGGGGACGACAGAATAATCAGCCCCAGCATTTT; CDR3: CASSRGRGRQNNQPQHF
D: -; size: -; V: TRBV29-1; J: TRBJ1-1; DNA: TGCAGCGTCTTTAGGGTGATGCCGGCGAACACTGAAGCTTTCTTT; CDR3: CSVFRVMPANTEAFF
D: -; size: few; V: TRBV7-9; J: TRBJ1-2; DNA: TGTGCCACCCGGGGGCCGGCTAACTATGGCTACACCTTC; CDR3: CATRGPANYGYTF
D: -; size: -; V: TRBV3-1/TRBV3-2; J: TRBJ2-3; DNA: TGTGCCAGCAGCCTTCGCGGGGATACGCAGTATTTT; CDR3: CASSLRGDTQYF
D: -; size: once; V: TRBV7-2; J: TRBJ2-2; DNA: TGTGCCAGCGGACGATCAGACATTCTCACCGGGGAGCTGTTTTTT; CDR3: CASGRSDILTGELFF
D: -; size: -; V: TRBV18; J: TRBJ2-2; DNA: TGTGCCAGCTCACCACTCAACCGGGGAAGGCCAGGCGCCGGGGAGCTGTTTTTT; CDR3: CASSPLNRGRPGAGELFF
D: -; size: -; V: TRBV5-6; J: TRBJ1-5; DNA: TGTGCCAGCAGCTTCTGGTCTGGGTACTATAGCAATCAGCCCCAGCATTTT; CDR3: CASSFWSGYYSNQPQHF
D: TRBD1; size: once; V: TRBV7-9; J: TRBJ1-1; DNA: TGTGCCACCAGACAGGGCTCGGACACTGAAGCTTTCTTT; CDR3: CATRQGSDTEAFF
D: -; size: -; V: TRBV9; J: TRBJ2-7; DNA: TGTGCCAGCAGCGTAACAGGGTTATCCGAGCAGTACTTC; CDR3: CASSVTGLSEQYF
D: -; size: -; V: TRBV7-9; J: TRBJ2-3; DNA: TGTGCCAGCAGCCCCATGGGATCTAGCACAGATACGCAGTATTTT; CDR3: CASSPMGSSTDTQYF
D: TRBD2; size: -; V: TRBV4-2; J: TRBJ2-2; DNA: TGTGCCAGCAGCCAGACTAGCGGGAGGGCGGCGGGGGAGCTGTTTTTT; CDR3: CASSQTSGRAAGELFF
D: -; size: -; V: TRBV27; J: TRBJ1-4; DNA: TGTGCCAGCAGTAGGGGACGAACCGCCTACAAACTGTTTTTT; CDR3: CASSRGRTAYKLFF
D: TRBD2; size: once; V: TRBV24-1; J: TRBJ2-1; DNA: TGTGCCACCAGTGATTTGCTTCGGGGGGGGACTAGCGGGAGGAACTCCTACAATGAGCAGTTCTTC; CDR3: CATSDLLRGGTSGRNSYNEQFF
D: TRBD2; size: -; V: TRBV19; J: TRBJ2-3; DNA: TGTGCCAGTAGTATACGACTAGCCCCGGGCTTCACAGATACGCAGTATTTT; CDR3: CASSIRLAPGFTDTQYF
D: -; size: -; V: TRBV18; J: TRBJ1-2; DNA: TGTGCCAGCTCACCAGCGGGCTACTATGGCTACACCTTC; CDR3: CASSPAGYYGYTF
D: -; size: -; V: TRBV7-8; J: TRBJ1-5; DNA: TGTGCCAGCAGCTTAGAAAGGGTCGGGCAGGGCCTTGGGCAGCCCCAGCATTTT; CDR3: CASSLERVGQGLGQPQHF
D: TRBD1; size: -; V: TRBV6-5; J: TRBJ2-5; DNA: TGTGCCAGCACCACAGGGGCCTGGGAGACCCAGTACTTC; CDR3: CASTTGAWETQYF
D: -; size: -; V: TRBV6-2/TRBV6-3; J: TRBJ1-2; DNA: TGTGCCAGCAGCGCGTCTGGACAGATTAGCTATGGCTACACCTTC; CDR3: CASSASGQISYGYTF
D: -; size: -; V: TRBV5-6; J: TRBJ1-6; DNA: TGTGCCAGCAGCTTGGGCGGGGCGACAGCCGGAAATTCACCCCTCCACTTT; CDR3: CASSLGGATAGNSPLHF
D: -; size: -; V: TRBV27; J: TRBJ1-5; DNA: TGTGCCAGCAGTTTCGGCGGCAATCAGCCCCAGCATTTT; CDR3: CASSFGGNQPQHF
D: -; size: -; V: TRBV19; J: TRBJ2-3; DNA: TGTGCCAGTAAGCGGCGGGGAGCAGATACGCAGTATTTT; CDR3: CASKRRGADTQYF
D: TRBD1; size: -; V: TRBV15; J: TRBJ1-5; DNA: TGTGCCACCAGCAGGCCGACCGGGACAGAACATAGCAATCAGCCCCAGCATTTT; CDR3: CATSRPTGTEHSNQPQHF
D: TRBD1; size: -; V: TRBV28; J: TRBJ1-5; DNA: TGTGCCAGCAGTTTGGGACAGGGGCAGGTACATCAGCCCCAGCATTTT; CDR3: CASSLGQGQVHQPQHF
D: TRBD1; size: -; V: TRBV6-5; J: TRBJ2-2; DNA: TGTGCCAGCAGTTATTGGACAGGGACGAACACCGGGGAGCTGTTTTTT; CDR3: CASSYWTGTNTGELFF
D: -; size: -; V: TRBV28; J: TRBJ1-2; DNA: TGTGCCAGCAGTCTAGCATACCTATATGGCTACACCTTC; CDR3: CASSLAYLYGYTF
D: -; size: -; V: TRBV6-5; J: TRBJ2-5; DNA: TGTGCCAGCAGTTACCTTAGTGAGGAGACCCAGTACTTC; CDR3: CASSYLSEETQYF